This record concerns one TCR beta chain sequence. This specimen belongs to a study of blood T cells in healthy people across ages. Using a J-beta primer mix together with a sample-barcoded 5' primer, a second PCR was run for about 6 to 12 cycles. MiXCR was run by TCRdb on the 5' RACE reads, yielding one entry per CDR3 protein. Of 910,000 or so distinct CDR3 sequences detected, approximately 50% appear once; the ten largest clones hold around 21%. The TCR comes from a woman aged 55-70 years in good health. Sequencing was performed on blood.

The CDR3 DNA sequence: TGCAGCGTTGAAGGGTTTGACAGGGTGTTTTCCTACAATGAGCAGTACTTC. This encodes CSVEGFDRVFSYNEQYF. The chain is built from TRBV29-1 and TRBJ2-1; the match to TRBD1 covers 7 bases. The closer fit of TRBJ2-7 to the DNA end suggests the J call may be wrong. Germline V gene lookup returns CDR1 SQVTM and CDR2 ANQGSEA. The CDR3 is 17 residues long.